A single sample is the source of the 8 T cell receptor beta chains below, sequenced in a study of T-cell reconstitution after alpha-beta-depleted transplantation in children (dated by TCRdb to the mid-2010s). The protocol used for the library was PCR. For sequencing, an Illumina HiSeq 2500 was employed. TCR library preparation used molecular barcoding, with unique molecular identifiers applied to normalize quantification of the TCRbeta repertoire. TCRdb's own reprocessing of the public reads used fastp at Q25 and MiXCR and kept productive beta chains. Each entry merges the rows of one CDR3 protein and shows their most common DNA and genes. Recorded for this sample are over 550,000 distinct CDR3 sequences; under 12% of them occurred a single time. The ten largest clones represent roughly 4% of the sample. Source: PBMCs from the stem cell graft donor, taken from the stem cell graft. The source of these receptors is a human donor who donated a stem cell graft to a child with acute myeloid leukemia.

This clonotype was recorded at least ten times. The gene calls are TRBV20-1 and TRBJ2-3; D uncertain. The CDR3 sequence is 15 residues long. The V end lost 0 bases, the J end lost 0 bases, and 10 bases lay between the germline ends. Germline lookup yields CDR1 DFQATT and CDR2 SNEGSKA (reference sequence). CDR3 in DNA: TGCAGTGCTAGAGAATCACTCGCTAGCACAGATACGCAGTATTTT. Amino acid sequence: CSARESLASTDTQYF.

This clonotype was observed many times. V is TRBV20-1 and J is TRBJ2-1; 8 positions match TRBD2. Germline V lookup: CDR1 DFQATT, CDR2 SNEGSKA (reference sequence). V shed 5 bases and J 4 bases; nucleotides not matched to a gene: 13. The CDR3 contains 16 residues. Here the CDR3 DNA reads TGCAGTGCTGGAAACCTACTAGCGGCCACGTACAATGAGCAGTTCTTC. This gives the protein CSAGNLLAATYNEQFF.

This clonotype was counted between two and nine times. The rearrangement joins TRBV20-1 to TRBJ2-5; D gene unclear. The CDR3 has 12 amino acids. With 0 bases removed from V and 5 bases from J, the gap between germline ends came to 7 bases. Germline V gene sequence: CDR1 DFQATT, CDR2 SNEGSKA (reference sequence). The CDR3 DNA reads as TGCAGTGCTAGAGAAACCGCGGAGACCCAGTACTTC. Protein: CSARETAETQYF.

This clonotype has a handful of counts. V gene TRBV6-2 or TRBV6-3 combines with J gene TRBJ2-1; D not resolved. Trimming shortened V by 5 bases and J by 3 bases, and 14 bases separated the two germline ends. Germline CDR1 MNHEY, CDR2 SVGEGT. This CDR3 is built from 15 residues. The CDR3 protein is CASSLYLGLYNEQFF. The CDR3 DNA is TGTGCCAGCAGTCTCTACCTAGGGCTCTACAATGAGCAGTTCTTC.

The chain has TRBV15 and TRBJ2-5; 10 nucleotides line up with TRBD2. V gave up 5 bases and J gave up 5 bases; unmatched junction bases: 14. Germline lookup yields CDR1 LNHNV and CDR2 YYDKDF (reference sequence). The CDR3 has 17 amino acids. The CDR3 DNA reads as TGTGCCACCAGCCCCGGCGGCCTAGCGGGAGTGATCGAGACCCAGTACTTC. It is translated as CATSPGGLAGVIETQYF.

Only a few counts were recorded for this clonotype. The rearrangement links TRBV7-2 to TRBJ2-3, with D perhaps TRBD2 (6 bases). Per the germline V gene, CDR1 is SGHTA and CDR2 is FQGNSA. This CDR3 contains 15 residues. V was shortened by 0 bases and J by 2 bases, with 9 bases between the two germline ends. CDR3: CASSLAGLNTDTQYF. CDR3 bases: TGTGCCAGCAGCTTAGCGGGACTCAACACAGATACGCAGTATTTT.

In this sample, this clonotype turned up many times. The genes are TRBV12-3 or TRBV12-4 and TRBJ2-3, with D possibly being TRBD1 (7 bases). V shed 2 bases and J shed 3 bases, with 9 bases lying between them. The CDR3 is made up of 14 amino acids. CDR3 in DNA: TGTGCCAGCAGTTTACAGGGGGGAACAGATACGCAGTATTTT. Protein sequence: CASSLQGGTDTQYF.

The chain joins TRBV6-5 to TRBJ1-4, with a tentative D call TRBD1 (5 bases). Germline V gives CDR1 MNHEY, CDR2 SVGAGI. The V end lost 1 base, the J end lost 8 bases, and 14 bases lay between the germline ends. The CDR3 spans 15 residues. The CDR3 sequence: CASSYWAWDPEKLFF. For the CDR3, the DNA is TGTGCCAGCAGTTACTGGGCCTGGGACCCCGAAAAACTGTTTTTT.